These 13 T cell receptor beta chains came from one sample sequenced in a study of shared clonotypes between healthy human individuals. The table came from immunoSEQ multiplex PCR; TCRdb's copy has only in-frame clones and leaves some out. The sample lists 1.5 million to 2.5 million clones, around 96% occurring once. In the naive CD8 group, cells lacked CD45RO and were positively selected for CCR7, so terminally differentiated effector memory CD45RA+ cells were left out. Material for sequencing was naive CD8+ T cells sorted from blood. The receptors originated from a man younger than 35 in good health.

The chain has TRBV6-5 and TRBJ2-7, with 9 bases fitting TRBD2. V lost 8 bases to trimming and J lost 3 bases; unmatched junction nucleotides: 8. CDR3 length: 14 amino acids. In germline, CDR1 is MNHEY, CDR2 SVGAGI. CDR3: CASSAGGLFYEQYF. The CDR3 nucleotides are TGTGCCAGCTCAGCGGGAGGTCTGTTCTACGAGCAGTACTTC.

The rearrangement links TRBV6-4 to TRBJ2-5, with 7 bases fitting TRBD1. Germline CDR1 reads MRHNA; CDR2 reads SNTAGT. This CDR3 comprises 14 residues. V trimming: 5 bases; J trimming: 1 base; junction bases outside the gene matches: 4. Written as DNA, the CDR3 is TGTGCCAGCAGTTGGACAGGCTGCCAAGAGACCCAGTACTTC. Translating gives CASSWTGCQETQYF.

The V gene is TRBV5-5, the J gene TRBJ1-1; a weak D match, TRBD1 (6 bases). The CDR3 contains 14 residues. V lost 3 bases and J lost 4, with 13 bases in between. Germline-derived CDR1 and CDR2 are SGHKS and YYEKEE (reference sequence). CDR3 sequence: CASSYKTGSTEAFF. The CDR3, as DNA: TGTGCCAGCAGCTACAAAACAGGGTCCACTGAAGCTTTCTTT.

The rearrangement joins TRBV7-9 to TRBJ1-1; 8 bases match TRBD1. The CDR3 is 16 residues long. CDR1 and CDR2 (germline): SEHNR, FQNEAQ (reference sequence). V shed 4 bases and J 4 bases; nucleotides not matched to a gene: 11. The CDR3 DNA reads TGTGCCAGCAGCTCCTGGGCTCAGGGGGCGCGCACTGAAGCTTTCTTT. This sequence encodes CASSSWAQGARTEAFF.

The rearrangement uses TRBV5-6 and TRBJ2-7; D is unresolved. Between the trimmed V and J ends, which lost 1 base and 0 bases, there was a span of 8 bases. CDR1 SGHDT and CDR2 YYEEEE come from the germline V gene. The CDR3 length is 14 residues. CDR3 in amino acids: CASSLPSSSYEQYF. The DNA for the CDR3 is TGTGCCAGCAGCTTGCCGTCTAGCTCCTACGAGCAGTACTTC.

The chain recombines TRBV5-6 with TRBJ1-1, with D possibly TRBD1 on 5 matching bases. V lost 2 bases, J lost 4 bases, and 12 bases lay in between. There are 14 residues in the CDR3. Germline V gene sequence: CDR1 SGHDT, CDR2 YYEEEE. The DNA of the CDR3 is TGTGCCAGCAGCTTCCCCGCTGGGGCCACTGAAGCTTTCTTT. This sequence encodes CASSFPAGATEAFF. Filled out from reference TRBV5-6 and TRBJ1-1, the complete variable domain reads DAGVTQSPTHLIKTRGQQVTLRCSPKSGHDTVSWYQQALGQGPQFIFQYYEEEERQRGNFPDRFSGHQFPNYSSELNVNALLLGDSALYLCASSFPAGATEAFFGQGTRLTVV.

The rearrangement joins TRBV30 to TRBJ2-1, with 7 bases matching TRBD2. The germline gives CDR1 GTSNPN, CDR2 SVGIG (reference sequence). The trim removed 5 bases at V and 6 bases at J, leaving 13 bases unmatched. The CDR3 contains 15 residues. For the CDR3, the DNA is TGTGCCTGGTCCCCCCGGGAGGCAGTGACCAATGAGCAGTTCTTC. Translating it yields CAWSPREAVTNEQFF.

Note on this clone: This CDR3 is also generated by other DNA sequences in the sample. V is TRBV27 and J is TRBJ2-7; D possibly corresponds to TRBD2 (6 bases). Germline assignment: CDR1 MNHEY and CDR2 SMNVEV (reference sequence). Trimming removed 2 bases from V and 2 bases from J, with 10 bases in between. There are 14 residues in the CDR3. CDR3 protein: CASSLKGLPYEQYF. In DNA, the CDR3 is TGTGCCAGCAGTTTAAAGGGACTTCCCTACGAGCAGTACTTC.

This chain joins TRBV19 and TRBJ1-5; D is uncertain. Germline-derived CDR1 and CDR2 are LNHDA and SQIVND (reference sequence). The CDR3 length is 14 residues. V was trimmed by 3 bases and J by 1 base, leaving 7 bases between them. The DNA of the CDR3 is TGTGCCAGTAGTATCCTCGTGAGCAATCAGCCCCAGCATTTT. Its protein product is CASSILVSNQPQHF. The full variable domain, completed using reference TRBV19 and TRBJ1-5, is DGGITQSPKYLFRKEGQNVTLSCEQNLNHDAMYWYRQDPGQGLRLIYYSQIVNDFQKGDIAEGYSVSREKKESFPLTVTSAQKNPTAFYLCASSILVSNQPQHFGDGTRLSIL.

This clone was observed a few times. V is TRBV19 and J is TRBJ2-3, with a possible D match to TRBD1 (5 bases). The CDR3 has 14 residues. V shed 7 bases and J shed 0 bases, with 11 bases lying between them. Germline CDR1 is LNHDA and CDR2 is SQIVND (reference sequence). The CDR3 coding sequence is TGTGCCAGTAAAACAGGCTCTAGCACAGATACGCAGTATTTT. Its translation: CASKTGSSTDTQYF.

In regard to this clone: In the same sample, other DNA sequences code for this CDR3. J is TRBJ1-3 and V is TRBV4-3, with 8 bases that match TRBD1. J gave up 7 bases and V 3 bases, and 5 bases lay outside the gene matches. CDR3 length: 14 amino acids. Germline V gene sequence: CDR1 LGHNA, CDR2 YSLEER. DNA for the CDR3: TGCGCCAGCAGCCAGGGGACAGGAGGTAACACCATATATTTT. Its translation is CASSQGTGGNTIYF.

This chain links TRBV5-1 with TRBJ2-5, with 8 bases lining up with TRBD2. Trimming took 0 bases from V and 2 from J; bases not matched to a gene: 3. The germline CDR1 and CDR2 sequences are SGHRS and YFSETQ. The CDR3 is 15 amino acids. This chain's CDR3 is CASSLGGGPQETQYF. The DNA for the CDR3 is TGCGCCAGCAGCTTGGGCGGGGGGCCGCAAGAGACCCAGTACTTC.

The chain joins TRBV5-1 to TRBJ2-7, with TRBD2 matching over 9 bases. The CDR3 contains 19 residues. Germline lookup yields CDR1 SGHRS and CDR2 YFSETQ. Trimming at V came to 4 bases and at J to 2 bases, leaving 19 bases not matched to a gene. CDR3: CASSPEALAGLLFPYEQYF. The CDR3 nucleotides read TGCGCCAGCAGCCCCGAGGCGCTAGCGGGACTCCTTTTCCCCTACGAGCAGTACTTC.